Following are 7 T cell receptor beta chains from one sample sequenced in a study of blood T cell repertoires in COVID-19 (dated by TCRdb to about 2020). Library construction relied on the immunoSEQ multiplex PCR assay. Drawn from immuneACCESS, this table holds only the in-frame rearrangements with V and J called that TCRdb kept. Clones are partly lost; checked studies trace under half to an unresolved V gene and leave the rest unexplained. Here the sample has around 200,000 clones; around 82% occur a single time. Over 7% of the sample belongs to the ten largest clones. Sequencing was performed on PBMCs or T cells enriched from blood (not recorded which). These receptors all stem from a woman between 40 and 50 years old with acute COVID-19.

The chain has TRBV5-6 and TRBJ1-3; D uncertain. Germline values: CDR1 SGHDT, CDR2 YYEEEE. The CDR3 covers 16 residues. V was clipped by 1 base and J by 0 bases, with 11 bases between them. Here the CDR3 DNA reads TGTGCCAGCAGCTTGAGGCAGGCCTACTCTGGAAACACCATATATTTT. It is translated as CASSLRQAYSGNTIYF. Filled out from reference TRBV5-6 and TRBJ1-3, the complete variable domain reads DAGVTQSPTHLIKTRGQQVTLRCSPKSGHDTVSWYQQALGQGPQFIFQYYEEEERQRGNFPDRFSGHQFPNYSSELNVNALLLGDSALYLCASSLRQAYSGNTIYFGEGSWLTVV.

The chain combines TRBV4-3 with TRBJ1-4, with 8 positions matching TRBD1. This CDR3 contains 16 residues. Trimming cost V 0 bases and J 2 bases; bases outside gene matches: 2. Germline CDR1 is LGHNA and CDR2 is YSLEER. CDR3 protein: CASSQETGGTNEKLFF. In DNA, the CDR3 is TGCGCCAGCAGCCAAGAAACAGGGGGGACTAATGAAAAACTGTTTTTT.

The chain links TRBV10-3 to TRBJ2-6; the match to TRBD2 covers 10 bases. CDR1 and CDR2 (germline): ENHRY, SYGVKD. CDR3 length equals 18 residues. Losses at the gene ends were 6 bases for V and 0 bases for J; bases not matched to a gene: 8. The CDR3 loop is CAISRTSGPLSGANVLTF. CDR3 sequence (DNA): TGTGCCATCAGCAGGACTAGCGGCCCTCTCTCTGGGGCCAACGTCCTGACTTTC.

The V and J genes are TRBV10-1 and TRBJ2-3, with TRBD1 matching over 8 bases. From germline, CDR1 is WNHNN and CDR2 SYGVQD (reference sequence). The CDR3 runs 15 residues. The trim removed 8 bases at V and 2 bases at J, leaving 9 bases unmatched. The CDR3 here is CASGGQTGDTDTQYF. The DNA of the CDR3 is TGCGCCAGCGGGGGTCAGACAGGGGACACAGATACGCAGTATTTT.

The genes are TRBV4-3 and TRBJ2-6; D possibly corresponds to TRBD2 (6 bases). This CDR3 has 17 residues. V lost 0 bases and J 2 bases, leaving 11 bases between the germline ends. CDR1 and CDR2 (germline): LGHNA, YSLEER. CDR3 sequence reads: CASSQEFREPGANVLTF. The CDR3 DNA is TGCGCCAGCAGCCAAGAGTTCCGGGAGCCTGGGGCCAACGTCCTGACTTTC.

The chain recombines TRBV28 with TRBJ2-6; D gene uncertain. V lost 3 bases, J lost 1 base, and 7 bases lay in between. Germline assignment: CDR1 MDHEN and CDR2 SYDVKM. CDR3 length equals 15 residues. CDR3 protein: CASSFLQSGANVLTF. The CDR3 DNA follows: TGTGCCAGCAGTTTTTTACAGTCTGGGGCCAACGTCCTGACTTTC.

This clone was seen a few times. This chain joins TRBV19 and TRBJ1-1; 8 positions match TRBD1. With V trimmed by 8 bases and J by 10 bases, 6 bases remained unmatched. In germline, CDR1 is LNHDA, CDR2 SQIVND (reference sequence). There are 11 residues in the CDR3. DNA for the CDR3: TGTGCCAGTCGCGACACAGGGGGAGCTTTCTTT. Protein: CASRDTGGAFF.